The subject of this entry is one TCR beta chain. Germline lookup yields CDR1 MNHNS and CDR2 SASEGT. The CDR3 runs 13 residues. Trimming stripped 4 bases from V and 2 bases from J, with 8 bases between. The sample is drawn from a study of shared clonotypes between healthy human individuals. At the level of the study: Each donor's CD8 memory used one plate, CD8 naive two, each CD4 subset three.

Replicate PCRs run on sorted subsets employed 200 ng DNA, approximately 30,000 T cell genomes. The data were produced by immunoSEQ multiplex PCR, yet TCRdb's version contains in-frame clones alone and is incomplete. This table has 2 million to 2.5 million clones, approximately 94% appearing once. V and J are TRBV6-1 and TRBJ1-2; no reliable D call. This sequence originates from a man aged 18 to 30 in good health. Some clones in this sample may be carry-over from other donors' samples. The sequenced sample consisted of naive CD4+ T cells from PBMCs. Subset in this sample: CD45RA+ positively selected. CDR3 nucleotide sequence: TGTGCCAGCAGTGCCGCGGGGAACTATGGCTACACCTTC. Translated: CASSAAGNYGYTF.